These T cell receptor beta chains were read from a single sample in a study of blood T cell repertoires in COVID-19. Repertoires were generated with immunoSEQ multiplex PCR, while TCRdb's copy carries only in-frame clones and drops some. Here the sample spans approximately 230,000 clones, around 90% being singletons. Sequencing input: PBMCs or T cells enriched from blood (not recorded which). These receptor sequences come from a woman aged 25 to 45 with acute COVID-19. Each CDR3 is given with its conserved first and last residue. D genes are given only for firm matches. Clone size, where shown, is once, few, many, or a class for clones that have expanded.

D gene,J gene,V gene,clone size,CDR3 protein,CDR3 DNA
TRBD2,TRBJ2-3,TRBV5-4,-,CASSLSRSSGGADTQYF,TGTGCCAGCAGCTTGTCCCGTTCTAGCGGTGGGGCAGATACGCAGTATTTT
TRBD1,TRBJ1-2,TRBV29-1,-,CSVAPGTDYGYTF,TGCAGCGTTGCCCCCGGGACAGACTATGGCTACACCTTC
-,TRBJ2-7,TRBV27,-,CALKSYMQSYEQYF,TGTGCCCTTAAATCTTATATGCAGTCCTACGAGCAGTACTTC
TRBD1,TRBJ1-5,TRBV28,-,CASSFAGQGNQPQHF,TGTGCCAGCAGTTTTGCCGGACAGGGGAATCAGCCCCAGCATTTT
TRBD1,TRBJ2-5,TRBV6-5,-,CASSSYTGQQETQYF,TGTGCCAGCAGTTCGTATACGGGACAGCAAGAGACCCAGTACTTC
TRBD2,TRBJ2-1,TRBV7-9,-,CASNTDGTSALF,TGTGCCAGCAACACCGACGGGACTAGCGCGCTCTTC
TRBD1,TRBJ2-4,TRBV19,-,CASSRDSLISFQYF,TGTGCCAGTAGTAGGGACAGTCTGATTTCGTTTCAGTACTTC
-,TRBJ1-6,TRBV6-1,once,CASSEVLQAPLHF,TGTGCCAGCAGTGAAGTTTTGCAGGCACCCCTCCACTTT
TRBD2,TRBJ2-1,TRBV27,-,CASSTAGAPHNEQFF,TGTGCCAGCAGTACCGCGGGAGCCCCTCACAATGAGCAGTTCTTC
-,TRBJ1-6,TRBV13,-,CASSLNSVRTVYSPLHF,TGTGCCAGCAGTCTTAATTCCGTCAGGACAGTATATTCACCCCTCCACTTT
TRBD2,TRBJ2-5,TRBV3-1/TRBV3-2,-,CASSPTPGLAGKETQYF,TGTGCCAGCAGCCCGACACCCGGACTAGCGGGAAAAGAGACCCAGTACTTC
-,TRBJ2-3,TRBV3-1/TRBV3-2,-,CASSHQMSTQYF,TGTGCCAGCAGTCATCAGATGTCAACGCAGTATTTT
TRBD1,TRBJ2-5,TRBV7-3,-,CASSLGQGSQETQYF,TGTGCCAGCAGCTTAGGACAGGGAAGTCAAGAGACCCAGTACTTC
-,TRBJ2-7,TRBV29-1,-,CSVGNRFPYEQYF,TGCAGCGTTGGGAACAGGTTCCCCTACGAGCAGTACTTC
-,TRBJ2-2,TRBV3-1/TRBV3-2,-,CASSAGTTDTGELFF,TGTGCCAGCAGCGCAGGAACGACAGACACCGGGGAGCTGTTTTTT
TRBD1,TRBJ1-5,TRBV3-1/TRBV3-2,-,CASSQSSGTGIFQPQHF,TGTGCCAGCAGCCAAAGTTCCGGGACAGGGATTTTTCAGCCCCAGCATTTT
TRBD1,TRBJ1-4,TRBV28,-,CASSSGQGREKLFF,TGTGCCAGCAGTTCGGGACAGGGACGTGAAAAACTGTTTTTT
-,TRBJ2-1,TRBV7-2,-,CASSPQTGLGVNEQFF,TGTGCCAGCAGCCCCCAGACAGGTTTGGGGGTTAATGAGCAGTTCTTC
-,TRBJ1-5,TRBV28,-,CASRPGGGRSNQPQHF,TGTGCCAGCAGGCCGGGGGGGGGCCGAAGCAATCAGCCCCAGCATTTT
TRBD2,TRBJ2-3,TRBV6-5,-,CASRTLAGGPDTQYF,TGTGCCAGCAGGACACTAGCGGGAGGGCCAGATACGCAGTATTTT
-,TRBJ2-7,TRBV20-1,-,CSASGLSSYEQYF,TGCAGTGCTAGTGGCCTAAGCTCCTACGAGCAGTACTTC
TRBD1,TRBJ2-2,TRBV5-1,-,CASSPSGQGTGELFF,TGCGCCAGCAGCCCCTCGGGACAGGGAACCGGGGAGCTGTTTTTT
-,TRBJ2-6,TRBV5-5,-,CASLRGPSLSGANVLTF,TGTGCCAGCCTCAGGGGCCCTTCTCTCTCTGGGGCCAACGTCCTGACTTTC
TRBD2,TRBJ2-7,TRBV7-9,-,CASSLLRGGGGQYF,TGTGCCAGCAGCTTACTGCGGGGGGGCGGGGGGCAGTACTTC
-,TRBJ2-3,TRBV27,-,CASSLMETDWRADTQYF,TGTGCCAGCAGTTTAATGGAGACAGATTGGAGGGCAGATACGCAGTATTTT
TRBD1,TRBJ1-4,TRBV7-2,-,CASSLGGQGLNEKLFF,TGTGCCAGCAGCCTAGGGGGACAGGGCCTTAATGAAAAACTGTTTTTT
-,TRBJ2-1,TRBV5-4,-,CASSFDREDEQFF,TGTGCCAGCAGCTTCGACAGGGAGGATGAGCAGTTCTTC
-,TRBJ1-3,TRBV6-1,-,CASSDQGNTIYF,TGTGCCAGCAGTGACCAGGGAAACACCATATATTTT
-,TRBJ2-7,TRBV6-5,-,CASRPGHSALEQYF,TGTGCCAGCAGACCGGGACACAGCGCTTTAGAGCAGTACTTC
-,TRBJ2-7,TRBV7-2,once,CASSLTQLGGEQYF,TGTGCCAGCAGCTTAACCCAATTGGGAGGCGAGCAGTACTTC
-,TRBJ1-2,TRBV18,-,CASSPPGAYGYTF,TGTGCCAGCTCACCACCAGGGGCCTATGGCTACACCTTC
TRBD1,TRBJ1-2,TRBV6-5,-,CASSGGWYGYTF,TGTGCCTCTTCAGGGGGCTGGTATGGCTACACCTTC
TRBD1,TRBJ2-1,TRBV29-1,-,CSTKTQGAGNEQFF,TGCAGCACCAAAACCCAGGGGGCTGGCAATGAGCAGTTCTTC
TRBD1,TRBJ2-3,TRBV7-9,once,CASSPRTGTDTQYF,TGTGCCAGCAGCCCCCGGACAGGGACAGATACGCAGTATTTT
TRBD1,TRBJ1-2,TRBV7-6,-,CASSPGTGGGGYTF,TGTGCCAGCAGCCCCGGGACAGGGGGCGGCGGCTACACCTTC
TRBD1,TRBJ2-1,TRBV9,-,CASSAARTGDYNEQFF,TGTGCCAGCAGCGCAGCCAGGACAGGCGACTACAATGAGCAGTTCTTC
-,TRBJ1-2,TRBV29-1,few,CSVGGEGLLYGYTF,TGCAGCGTTGGAGGGGAGGGTTTGTTGTATGGCTACACCTTC
TRBD1,TRBJ1-2,TRBV18,-,CASSPPGQGYGYTF,TGTGCCAGCTCACCGCCGGGACAGGGCTATGGCTACACCTTC
TRBD1,TRBJ1-1,TRBV7-9,-,CASSLTPSTGWRTEAFF,TGTGCCAGCAGCCTAACACCTTCGACAGGGTGGAGAACTGAAGCTTTCTTT
-,TRBJ1-1,TRBV11-2,-,CASSPTEILNTEAFF,TGTGCCAGCAGCCCCACTGAGATACTGAACACTGAAGCTTTCTTT
TRBD1,TRBJ2-1,TRBV27,once,CASSLRTGKNEQFF,TGTGCCAGCAGTTTGAGGACAGGGAAAAATGAGCAGTTCTTC
-,TRBJ2-3,TRBV14,-,CASSPLGVTDTQYF,TGTGCCAGCAGCCCCCTCGGTGTTACAGATACGCAGTATTTT
-,TRBJ2-3,TRBV28,-,CASSDPLTVSGTDTQYF,TGTGCCAGCAGTGACCCATTGACAGTCTCGGGCACAGATACGCAGTATTTT